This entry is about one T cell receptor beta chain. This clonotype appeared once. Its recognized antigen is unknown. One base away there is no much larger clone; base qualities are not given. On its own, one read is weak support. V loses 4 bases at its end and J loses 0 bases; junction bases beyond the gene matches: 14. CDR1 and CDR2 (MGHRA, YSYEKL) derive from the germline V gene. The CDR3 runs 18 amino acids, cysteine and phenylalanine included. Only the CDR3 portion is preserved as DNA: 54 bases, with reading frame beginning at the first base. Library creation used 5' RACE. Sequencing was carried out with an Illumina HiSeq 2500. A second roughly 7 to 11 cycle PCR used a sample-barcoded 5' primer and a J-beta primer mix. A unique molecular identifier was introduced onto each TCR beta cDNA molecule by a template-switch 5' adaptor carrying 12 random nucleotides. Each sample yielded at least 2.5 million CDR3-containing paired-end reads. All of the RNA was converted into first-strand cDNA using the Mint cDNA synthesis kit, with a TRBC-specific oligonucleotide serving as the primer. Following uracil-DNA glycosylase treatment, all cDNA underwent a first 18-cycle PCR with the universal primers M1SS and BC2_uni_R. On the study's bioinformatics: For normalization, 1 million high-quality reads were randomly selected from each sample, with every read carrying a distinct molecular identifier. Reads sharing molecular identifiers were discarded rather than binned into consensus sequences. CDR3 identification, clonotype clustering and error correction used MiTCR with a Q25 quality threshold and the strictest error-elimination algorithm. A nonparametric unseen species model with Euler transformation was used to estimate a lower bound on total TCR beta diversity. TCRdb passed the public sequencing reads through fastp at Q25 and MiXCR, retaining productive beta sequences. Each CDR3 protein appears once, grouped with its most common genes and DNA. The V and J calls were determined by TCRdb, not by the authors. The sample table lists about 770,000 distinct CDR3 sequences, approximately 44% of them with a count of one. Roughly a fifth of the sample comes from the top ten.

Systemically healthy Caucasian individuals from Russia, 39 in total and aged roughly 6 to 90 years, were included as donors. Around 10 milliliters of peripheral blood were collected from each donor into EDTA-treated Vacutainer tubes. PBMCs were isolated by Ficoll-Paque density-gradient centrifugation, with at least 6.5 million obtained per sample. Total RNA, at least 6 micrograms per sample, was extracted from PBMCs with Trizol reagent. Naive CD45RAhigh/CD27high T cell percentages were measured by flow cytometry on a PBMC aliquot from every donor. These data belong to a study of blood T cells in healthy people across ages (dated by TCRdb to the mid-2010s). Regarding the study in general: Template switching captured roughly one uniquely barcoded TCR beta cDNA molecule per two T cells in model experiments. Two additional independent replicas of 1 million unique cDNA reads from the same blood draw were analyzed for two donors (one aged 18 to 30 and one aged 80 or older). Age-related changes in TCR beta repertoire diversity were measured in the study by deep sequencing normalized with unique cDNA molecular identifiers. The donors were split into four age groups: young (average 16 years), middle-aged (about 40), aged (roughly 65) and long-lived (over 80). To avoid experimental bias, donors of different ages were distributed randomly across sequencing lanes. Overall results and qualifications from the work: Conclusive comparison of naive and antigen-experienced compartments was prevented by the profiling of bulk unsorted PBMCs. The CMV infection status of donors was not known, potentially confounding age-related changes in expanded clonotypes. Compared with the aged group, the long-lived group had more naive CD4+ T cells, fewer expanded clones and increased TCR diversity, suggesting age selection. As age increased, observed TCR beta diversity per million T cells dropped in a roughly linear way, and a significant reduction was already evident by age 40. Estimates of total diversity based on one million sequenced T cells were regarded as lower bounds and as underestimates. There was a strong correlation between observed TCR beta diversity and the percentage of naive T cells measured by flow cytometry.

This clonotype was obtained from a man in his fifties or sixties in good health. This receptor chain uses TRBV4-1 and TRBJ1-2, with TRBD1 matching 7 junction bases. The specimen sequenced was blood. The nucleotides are TGCGCCAGCAGCCGAAATAGGGACAGCCAAACATCTAACTATGGCTACACCTTC. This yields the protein CASSRNRDSQTSNYGYTF.